This TCR beta chain was identified during a study of T cell responses to AZD1222 COVID-19 vaccine. Trimming removed 1 base at V and 7 bases at J, with 11 bases between. Germline V gives CDR1 SGHAT, CDR2 FQNNGV. The length of the CDR3 is 14 residues. Measured with immunoSEQ multiplex PCR; TCRdb has only the in-frame clones, and not every one. The table lists tens of thousands of clones, approximately 90% of them singletons. As concerns this clone: Antigen: not known.

Whole-study findings and limits: Among the donors, most were white British and more were female, and clonal diversity was possibly underestimated. Recipients of AZD1222 seropositive at baseline numbered only 6 or 7. Across spike, vaccine-associated CD4 TCRs were found, dominant at 160-218 and 743-854. Of spike-specific TCRs, nearly half reportedly target regions left unmutated in variants.

The sample consisted of peripheral blood, taken on day 0 of AZD1222 vaccination. V gene TRBV11-2 combines with J gene TRBJ2-1; no clear D gene. This receptor was taken from an adult in good health. The CDR3 bases are TGTGCCAGCAGCTTAGGTCTGGGTCGGAATGAGCAGTTCTTC. Residues: CASSLGLGRNEQFF.